These 7 T cell receptor beta chains originate from one sample sequenced in a study of blood T cells in healthy people across ages. With a J-beta primer mix and a sample-barcoded 5' primer, a second PCR ran roughly 7 to 11 cycles. In TCRdb, the 5' RACE reads were re-called with MiXCR into one record per CDR3 protein. The profile shows around 1,500,000 distinct CDR3 sequences, 28% of them singletons. The sequencing sample was made of blood. The receptor set was obtained from a woman in her thirties in good health.

This clonotype was seen more than once but under ten times. This sequence joins TRBV5-1 and TRBJ1-1, with D maybe TRBD1 (6 bases). The V end lost 0 bases, the J end lost 5 bases, and 14 bases lay between the germline ends. From germline, CDR1 is SGHRS and CDR2 YFSETQ. The length of the CDR3 is 15 residues. The CDR3 DNA reads as TGCGCCAGCAGCTTGGTAGGGGGAGCGGGGACTGAAGCTTTCTTT. Protein: CASSLVGGAGTEAFF.

This clonotype was detected ten times or more. The chain combines TRBV15 with TRBJ2-7; the D is unclear. The CDR3 has 14 amino acids. V was pared by 1 base and J by 5 bases, with 12 bases between. Germline lookup yields CDR1 LNHNV and CDR2 YYDKDF (reference sequence). The CDR3 DNA follows: TGTGCCACCAGCAGAGGATTCGGATATCACGAGCAGTACTTC. It translates to CATSRGFGYHEQYF.

V and J are TRBV18 and TRBJ1-2; 9 nucleotides match TRBD1. Germline V lookup: CDR1 KGHSH, CDR2 LQKENI. CDR3 length equals 15 residues. V shed 1 base, J shed 8 bases, and the junction held 8 bases outside the gene matches. The CDR3 spells CASSPRQQGARGYTF. CDR3 nucleotides: TGTGCCAGCTCACCACGGCAACAGGGGGCAAGGGGCTACACCTTC.

About this clonotype: Just one base apart from a much larger clone, this may be a read error. The V and J genes are TRBV29-1 and TRBJ2-1, with no clear D. Between the trimmed V and J ends, which lost 4 bases and 6 bases, there was a span of 10 bases. The CDR3 extends over 12 amino acids. In germline, CDR1 is SQVTM, CDR2 ANQGSEA. The CDR3, as DNA: TGCAGCGTTGTCGAGGACCTCAATGAGCAGTTCTTC. Its translation is CSVVEDLNEQFF.

This chain uses TRBV29-1 with TRBJ1-2; D gene unclear. Trimming took off 1 base at V and 13 bases at J, with 4 bases between the two ends. CDR1 and CDR2 from the germline V gene are SQVTM and ANQGSEA. This CDR3 is built from 8 residues. CDR3 protein: CSVEVGTF. The CDR3, as DNA: TGCAGCGTTGAAGTGGGCACCTTC.

This chain links TRBV29-1 with TRBJ2-7, with D possibly TRBD2 on 5 matching bases. TRBJ2-5 explains the end of the DNA better; the J call may be wrong. The CDR3 consists of 12 residues. From germline, CDR1 is SQVTM and CDR2 ANQGSEA. CDR3 amino acids: CSVWTGTETQYF. Here the CDR3 DNA reads TGCAGCGTTTGGACTGGAACGGAGACCCAGTACTTC.

This chain uses TRBV5-1 with TRBJ1-6; 8 bases are a match to TRBD1. Germline V gene data show CDR1 as SGHRS and CDR2 as YFSETQ. V trimming: 5 bases; J trimming: 11 bases; junction bases outside the gene matches: 6. There are 13 residues in the CDR3. The chain's CDR3 is CASRTGDNPPLHF. DNA of the CDR3: TGCGCCAGCAGGACAGGGGACAATCCACCCCTCCACTTT.